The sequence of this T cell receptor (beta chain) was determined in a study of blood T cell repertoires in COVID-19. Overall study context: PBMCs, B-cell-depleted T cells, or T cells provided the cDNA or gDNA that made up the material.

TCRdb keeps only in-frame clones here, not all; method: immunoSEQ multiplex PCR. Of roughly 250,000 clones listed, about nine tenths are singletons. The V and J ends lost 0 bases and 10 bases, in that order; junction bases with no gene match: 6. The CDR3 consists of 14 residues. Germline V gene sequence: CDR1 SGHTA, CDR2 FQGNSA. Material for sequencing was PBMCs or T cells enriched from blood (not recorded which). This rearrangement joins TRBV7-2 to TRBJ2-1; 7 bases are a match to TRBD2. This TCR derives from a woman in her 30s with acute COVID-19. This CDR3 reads CASSLAASGEEQFF. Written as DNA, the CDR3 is TGTGCCAGCAGCTTAGCGGCTAGCGGAGAAGAGCAGTTCTTC.